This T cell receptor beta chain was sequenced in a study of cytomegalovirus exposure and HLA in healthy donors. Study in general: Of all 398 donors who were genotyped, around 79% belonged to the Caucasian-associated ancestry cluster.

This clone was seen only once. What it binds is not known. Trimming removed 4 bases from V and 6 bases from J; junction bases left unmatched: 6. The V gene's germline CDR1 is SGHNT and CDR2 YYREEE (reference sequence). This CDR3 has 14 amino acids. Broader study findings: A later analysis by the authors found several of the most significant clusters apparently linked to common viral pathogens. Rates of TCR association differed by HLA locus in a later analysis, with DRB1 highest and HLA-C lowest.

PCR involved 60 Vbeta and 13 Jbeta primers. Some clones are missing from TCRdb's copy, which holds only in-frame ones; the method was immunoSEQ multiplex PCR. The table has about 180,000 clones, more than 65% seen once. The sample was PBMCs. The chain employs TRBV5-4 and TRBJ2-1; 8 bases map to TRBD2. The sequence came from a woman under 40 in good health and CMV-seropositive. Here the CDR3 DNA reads TGTGCCAGCAGCCTGAACCGGGGGGGCAATGAGCAGTTCTTC. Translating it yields CASSLNRGGNEQFF. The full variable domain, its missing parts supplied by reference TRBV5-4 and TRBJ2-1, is ETGVTQSPTHLIKTRGQQVTLRCSSQSGHNTVSWYQQALGQGPQFIFQYYREEENGRGNFPPRFSGLQFPNYSSELNVNALELDDSALYLCASSLNRGGNEQFFGPGTRLTVL.